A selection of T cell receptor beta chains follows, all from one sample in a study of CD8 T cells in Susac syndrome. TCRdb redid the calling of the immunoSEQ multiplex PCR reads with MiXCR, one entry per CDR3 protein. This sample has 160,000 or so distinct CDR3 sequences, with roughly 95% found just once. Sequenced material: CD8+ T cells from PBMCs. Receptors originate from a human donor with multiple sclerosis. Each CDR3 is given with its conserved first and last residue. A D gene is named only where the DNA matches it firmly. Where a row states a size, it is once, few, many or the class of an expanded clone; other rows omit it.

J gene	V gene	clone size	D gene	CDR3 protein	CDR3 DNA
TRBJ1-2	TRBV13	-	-	CASSVTGGYGCTF	TGTGCCAGCAGCGTGACAGGCGGCTATGGCTGCACCTTC
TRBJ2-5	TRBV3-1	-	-	CASSQDYRGKRETQYF	TGTGCCAGCAGCCAAGACTACCGGGGAAAGAGGGAGACCCAGTACTTC
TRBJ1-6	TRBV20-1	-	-	CSASSGVNNSPLHF	TGCAGTGCTAGTTCAGGGGTCAATAATTCACCCCTCCACTTT
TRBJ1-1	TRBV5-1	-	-	CASSLDRPVNTEAFF	TGCGCCAGCAGCTTGGACCGACCCGTGAACACTGAAGCTTTCTTT
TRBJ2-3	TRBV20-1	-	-	CSATGPGVRDTDTQYF	TGCAGTGCTACCGGCCCGGGGGTCCGAGACACAGATACGCAGTATTTT
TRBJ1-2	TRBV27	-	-	CASSLLQRGGGYTF	TGTGCCAGCAGTTTACTTCAACGAGGTGGCGGCTACACCTTC
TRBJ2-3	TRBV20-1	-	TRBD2	CSARVGLGGTDTQYF	TGCAGTGCTAGGGTAGGACTAGGGGGCACAGATACGCAGTATTTT
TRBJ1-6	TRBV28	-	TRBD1	CASSLGQVTSPLHF	TGTGCCAGCAGTTTGGGACAGGTGACTTCACCCCTCCACTTT
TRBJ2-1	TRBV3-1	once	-	CASSLGSMRFF	TGTGCCAGCAGCCTCGGCAGTATGCGGTTCTTC
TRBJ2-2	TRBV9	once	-	CASMPSDTGELFF	TGTGCCAGCATGCCTAGCGACACCGGGGAGCTGTTTTTT
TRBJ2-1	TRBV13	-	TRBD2	CASSPGFGTSTYNEQFF	TGTGCCAGCAGCCCCGGATTTGGGACTAGCACTTACAATGAGCAGTTCTTC
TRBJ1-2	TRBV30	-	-	CAWTGPPNYGYTF	TGTGCCTGGACCGGACCTCCTAACTATGGCTACACCTTC
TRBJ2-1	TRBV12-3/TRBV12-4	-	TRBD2	CASSSTSGGTYNEQFF	TGTGCCAGCAGTTCGACTAGCGGGGGCACGTACAATGAGCAGTTCTTC
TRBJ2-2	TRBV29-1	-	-	CSVVHLNTGELFF	TGCAGCGTTGTACACCTGAACACCGGGGAGCTGTTTTTT